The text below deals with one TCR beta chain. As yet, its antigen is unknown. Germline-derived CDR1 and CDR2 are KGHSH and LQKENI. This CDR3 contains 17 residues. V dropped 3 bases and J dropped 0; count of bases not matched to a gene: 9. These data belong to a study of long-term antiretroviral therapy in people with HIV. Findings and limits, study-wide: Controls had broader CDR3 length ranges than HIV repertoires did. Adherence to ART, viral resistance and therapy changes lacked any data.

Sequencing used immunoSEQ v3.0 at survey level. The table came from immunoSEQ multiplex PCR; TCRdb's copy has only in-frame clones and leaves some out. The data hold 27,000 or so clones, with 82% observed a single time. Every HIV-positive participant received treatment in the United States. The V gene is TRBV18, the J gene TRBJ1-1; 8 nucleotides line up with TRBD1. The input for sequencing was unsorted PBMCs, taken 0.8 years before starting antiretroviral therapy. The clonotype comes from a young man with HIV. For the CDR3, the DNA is TGTGCCAGCTCACCCCGGGACAGGCCAAGTCTGAACACTGAAGCTTTCTTT. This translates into CASSPRDRPSLNTEAFF.